This is a list of T cell receptor beta chains from one sample in a study of blood T cell repertoires in COVID-19. Generated by immunoSEQ multiplex PCR, the TCRdb table keeps only in-frame clones and is missing some. In the table there are 200,000 to 300,000 clones, over 80% of which are singletons. The sequenced sample consisted of peripheral blood. The receptors were gathered from a woman aged 40 to 50 with acute or convalescent COVID-19. The CDR3 runs from the conserved cysteine through the conserved F or W. A D gene is named only where the DNA matches it firmly. Size is omitted from some rows. Given values are once, few, many or a class for expanded clones.

TRBV3-1/TRBV3-2	TRBJ2-2	NA	TRBD2	CASSQVLLAGGTGELFF	TGTGCCAGCAGCCAAGTCCTACTAGCGGGGGGCACCGGGGAGCTGTTTTTT
TRBV5-4	TRBJ2-3	NA	TRBD1	CASSPGTGADTQYF	TGTGCCAGCAGCCCAGGGACAGGGGCAGATACGCAGTATTTT
TRBV18	TRBJ1-2	NA	NA	CASSRQGETYGYTF	TGTGCCAGCTCACGGCAGGGCGAAACCTATGGCTACACCTTC
TRBV9	TRBJ2-5	once	NA	CASSVGDFQETQYF	TGTGCCAGCAGCGTAGGGGACTTCCAAGAGACCCAGTACTTC
TRBV7-2	TRBJ2-3	NA	TRBD1	CASSLARGLVTDTQYF	TGTGCCAGCAGCTTAGCCAGGGGGCTAGTAACAGATACGCAGTATTTT
TRBV5-4	TRBJ1-2	NA	NA	CASSLVGSGHYGYTF	TGTGCCAGCAGCTTAGTAGGCAGTGGGCACTATGGCTACACCTTC
TRBV18	TRBJ1-2	NA	NA	CASSPAFQGPDGYTF	TGTGCCAGCTCACCTGCGTTCCAGGGGCCTGATGGCTACACCTTC
TRBV6-6	TRBJ1-1	NA	NA	CASSDDTRNTEAFF	TGTGCCAGCAGTGACGACACGCGGAACACTGAAGCTTTCTTT
TRBV5-1	TRBJ2-1	NA	NA	CASSPGGQHYNEQFF	TGCGCCAGCAGCCCTGGAGGGCAACACTACAATGAGCAGTTCTTC
TRBV5-6	TRBJ1-2	NA	TRBD1	CASSLSPGTGIYYGYTF	TGTGCCAGCAGCTTGTCCCCCGGGACAGGAATTTACTATGGCTACACCTTC
TRBV2	TRBJ1-1	NA	TRBD1	CASRQGANTEAFF	TGTGCCAGCAGGCAGGGGGCTAACACTGAAGCTTTCTTT
TRBV13	TRBJ1-1	few	NA	CASSLEAWGGLNTEAFF	TGTGCCAGCAGCTTAGAGGCCTGGGGGGGCCTGAACACTGAAGCTTTCTTT
TRBV10-2	TRBJ1-1	once	NA	CASGRQSNTEAFF	TGCGCCAGCGGCCGACAGTCTAACACTGAAGCTTTCTTT
TRBV5-6	TRBJ2-1	NA	TRBD2	CASSLSGGSYNEQFF	TGTGCCAGCAGCTTAAGCGGGGGCTCCTACAATGAGCAGTTCTTC
TRBV4-1	TRBJ2-5	once	TRBD2	CASSQDTSAGGETQYF	TGCGCCAGCAGCCAAGATACTAGCGCCGGGGGGGAGACCCAGTACTTC